This T cell receptor beta chain stems from a study of beta chain features in type 1 diabetes. Findings and limits, study-wide: Lower insertion and higher deletion counts appeared at VDJ junctions in type 1 diabetes patients. The study found moderately but significantly shorter TCRB CDR3s in all four CD4+ subsets of Type 1 diabetes patients. Patients' naive, central memory and regulatory TCRB repertoires appeared more alike than those of healthy donors.

The authors took one heparinised blood draw, averaging roughly 120 mL, from each donor. Every bit of the isolated RNA underwent reverse transcription, so sequencing read expressed TCRB transcripts. TCRdb keeps only in-frame clones here, not all; method: immunoSEQ multiplex PCR. The sample gives 600,000 to 700,000 clones, 13% of which show up once; approximately 0.022% is in the top ten. This clone was found a few times. Its cognate antigen is unknown. The CDR3 runs to 14 residues. From germline, CDR1 is SQVTM and CDR2 ANQGSEA. V gave up 4 bases and J gave up 3 bases, with 16 bases separating them. The J gene is TRBJ2-7, the V gene TRBV29-1, with a weak D call TRBD1 (6 bases). Sequenced sample: naive CD4+ T cells from blood. This receptor was taken from a man aged 18 to 30 with type 1 diabetes. CDR3 sequence (DNA): TGCAGCGTTGCCACCGGTGGGGGCTACTACGAGCAGTACTTC. It is translated as CSVATGGGYYEQYF.